The 5 T cell receptor beta chains reported below all come from one sample, sequenced in a study of T-cell memory formation after mild COVID-19. TCRdb processed the 5' RACE reads anew with MiXCR; each CDR3 protein has one entry. The sample has about 150,000 distinct CDR3 sequences, about a fifth seen once. The sample was PBMCs or a T cell subset sorted from them (not recorded which). The receptor source for this set is an adult woman who had mild COVID-19 (a few samples of this study predate the infection). Cell type and time point are not known.

The chain carries TRBV12-5 and TRBJ1-2; no reliable D call. The CDR3 runs to 9 residues. Germline V gene sequence: CDR1 LGHNT, CDR2 FRNRAP. Trimming removed 3 bases from V and 11 bases from J, with 4 bases in between. The CDR3 nucleotides are TGTGCTAGTGGTTTCTCGTACACCTTC. Protein sequence: CASGFSYTF.

This clonotype turned up a few times. The V and J genes are TRBV24-1 and TRBJ2-3, with 7 bases that match TRBD1. Germline V gene sequence: CDR1 KGHDR, CDR2 SFDVKD. Trimming at V came to 3 bases and at J to 3 bases, leaving 8 bases not matched to a gene. CDR3 length: 16 amino acids. CDR3 bases: TGTGCCACCAGTGATGTAGGACAGGAGCCAACAGATACGCAGTATTTT. Its translation: CATSDVGQEPTDTQYF.

This clonotype was detected ten times or more. The J gene is TRBJ1-1, the V gene TRBV20-1, with a weak D call TRBD1 (6 bases). The CDR3 runs 14 residues. Germline V gene sequence: CDR1 DFQATT, CDR2 SNEGSKA (reference sequence). Trimming took 6 bases from V and 5 from J, leaving 19 bases between them. The CDR3 DNA reads as TGCAGTGCGGATAAAGGGGGGGCGGATACTGAAGCTTTCTTT. This gives the protein CSADKGGADTEAFF.

This clonotype was found a few times. The V and J genes are TRBV9 and TRBJ1-1, with a tentative D call TRBD1 (5 bases). The CDR3 consists of 15 residues. Trimming removed 0 bases from V and 0 bases from J, with 9 bases in between. Germline V lookup: CDR1 SGDLS, CDR2 YYNGEE. Here the CDR3 DNA reads TGTGCCAGCAGCGTAGACGGGGCCTTGAACACTGAAGCTTTCTTT. It yields the protein CASSVDGALNTEAFF. Together with reference TRBV9 and TRBJ1-1, the CDR3 gives the full variable domain: DSGVTQTPKHLITATGQRVTLRCSPRSGDLSVYWYQQSLDQGLQFLIQYYNGEERAKGNILERFSAQQFPDLHSELNLSSLELGDSALYFCASSVDGALNTEAFFGQGTRLTVV.

V is TRBV5-1 and J is TRBJ2-3; 13 nucleotides align to TRBD2. The V segment lost 0 bases and the J segment 0 bases; nucleotides outside the gene matches: 7. This CDR3 contains 19 residues. Germline CDR1 and CDR2: SGHRS and YFSETQ. CDR3 sequence reads: CASSLGLAGGRGSTDTQYF. As DNA, the CDR3 is TGCGCCAGCAGCTTGGGACTAGCGGGGGGCCGAGGTAGCACAGATACGCAGTATTTT.